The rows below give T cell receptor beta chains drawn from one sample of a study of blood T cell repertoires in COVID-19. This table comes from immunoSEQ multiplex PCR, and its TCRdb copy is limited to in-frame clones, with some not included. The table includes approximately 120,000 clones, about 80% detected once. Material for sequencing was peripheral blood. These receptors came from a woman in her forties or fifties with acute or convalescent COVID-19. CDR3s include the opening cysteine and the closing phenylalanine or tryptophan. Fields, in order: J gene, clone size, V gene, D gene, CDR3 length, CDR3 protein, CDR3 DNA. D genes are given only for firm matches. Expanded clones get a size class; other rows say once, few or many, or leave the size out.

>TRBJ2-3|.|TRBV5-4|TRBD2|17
CASSLAGAGALTDTQYF
TGTGCCAGCAGCTTGGCCGGAGCGGGGGCCCTCACAGATACGCAGTATTTT
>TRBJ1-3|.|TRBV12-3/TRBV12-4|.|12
CASSLRPPPGDF
TGTGCCAGCAGTTTAAGGCCGCCACCCGGGGATTTT
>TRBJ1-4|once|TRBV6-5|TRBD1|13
CASTDRVAEKLFF
TGTGCCAGCACGGACAGGGTGGCGGAAAAACTGTTTTTT
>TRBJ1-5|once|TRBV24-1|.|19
CATSDLTPTGPLSNQPQHF
TGTGCCACCAGTGATTTGACCCCTACAGGTCCCTTAAGCAATCAGCCCCAGCATTTT
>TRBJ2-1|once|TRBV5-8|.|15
CASSLGTNSYNEQFF
TGTGCCAGCAGCTTGGGGACTAACTCCTACAATGAGCAGTTCTTC
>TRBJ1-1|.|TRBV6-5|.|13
CASSYGGITEAFF
TGTGCCAGCAGTTACGGGGGCATCACTGAAGCTTTCTTT
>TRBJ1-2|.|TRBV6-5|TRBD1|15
CASSWGQGIIYGYTF
TGTGCCAGCAGTTGGGGACAGGGGATAATCTATGGCTACACCTTC
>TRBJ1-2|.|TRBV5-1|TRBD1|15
CASSPYRGGNYGYTF
TGCGCCAGCAGCCCTTACAGGGGAGGTAACTATGGCTACACCTTC
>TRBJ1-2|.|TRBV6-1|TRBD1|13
CASSERRGRGYTF
TGTGCCAGCAGTGAACGCAGGGGGCGAGGCTACACCTTC
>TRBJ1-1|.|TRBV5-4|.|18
CASSLEGLRQDLNTEAFF
TGTGCCAGCAGCTTGGAGGGTCTCCGGCAGGACTTGAACACTGAAGCTTTCTTT
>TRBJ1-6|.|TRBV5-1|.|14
CASSLTGFGSPLHF
TGCGCCAGCAGCTTGACAGGGTTCGGTTCACCCCTCCACTTT
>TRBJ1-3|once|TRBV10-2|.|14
CASSDTISGNTIYF
TGCGCCAGCAGTGATACAATCTCTGGAAACACCATATATTTT
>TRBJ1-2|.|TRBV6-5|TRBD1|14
CASRGGQGHYGYTF
TGTGCCAGCAGGGGAGGACAGGGACACTATGGCTACACCTTC
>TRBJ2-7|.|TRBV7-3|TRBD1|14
CASSLYGGQGEQYF
TGTGCCAGCAGCTTATACGGGGGACAGGGCGAGCAGTACTTC
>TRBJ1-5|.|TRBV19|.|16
CASSIGTRGGSQPQHF
TGTGCCAGTAGTATAGGGACACGGGGAGGGAGTCAGCCCCAGCATTTT
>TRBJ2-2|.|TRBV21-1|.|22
CASSKETVGGTSGAPNTGELFF
TGTGCCAGCAGCAAAGAGACGGTCGGCGGGACTAGCGGGGCTCCGAACACCGGGGAGCTGTTTTTT
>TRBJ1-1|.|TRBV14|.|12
CASSQSGAEAFF
TGTGCCAGCAGCCAATCCGGTGCTGAAGCTTTCTTT
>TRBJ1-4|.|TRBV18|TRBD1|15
CASSPTGGKDEKLFF
TGTGCCAGCTCACCTACAGGGGGGAAGGATGAAAAACTGTTTTTT
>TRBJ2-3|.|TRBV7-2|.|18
CASSLTLLPGGWGDTQYF
TGTGCCAGCAGCCTGACCCTCCTCCCGGGGGGCTGGGGAGATACGCAGTATTTT
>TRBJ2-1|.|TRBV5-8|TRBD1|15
CASSLTGDSYNEQFF
TGTGCCAGCAGCTTGACAGGGGACTCCTACAATGAGCAGTTCTTC
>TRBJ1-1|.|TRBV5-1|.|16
CASSREWGTRNTEAFF
TGCGCCAGCAGCCGCGAGTGGGGGACAAGGAACACTGAAGCTTTCTTT
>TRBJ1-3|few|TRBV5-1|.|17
CASSLTTFQGSGNTIYF
TGCGCCAGCAGCTTGACTACGTTTCAGGGGTCTGGAAACACCATATATTTT
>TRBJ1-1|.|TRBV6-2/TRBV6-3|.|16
CASSYSAGGTRTEAFF
TGTGCCAGCAGTTACTCAGCTGGGGGCACCCGAACTGAAGCTTTCTTT
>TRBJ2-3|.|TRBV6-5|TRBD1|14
CASRRQGYTDTQYF
TGTGCCAGCAGGCGACAGGGGTACACAGATACGCAGTATTTT
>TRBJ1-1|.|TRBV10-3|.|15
CAISEGLFRGTEAFF
TGTGCCATCAGTGAGGGTCTTTTCAGGGGCACTGAAGCTTTCTTT
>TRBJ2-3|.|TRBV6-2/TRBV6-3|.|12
CASSLNTDTQYF
TGTGCCAGCAGTCTAAATACAGATACGCAGTATTTT
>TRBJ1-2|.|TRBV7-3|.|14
CASSPPGGDYGYTF
TGTGCCAGCAGCCCCCCAGGCGGGGACTATGGCTACACCTTC
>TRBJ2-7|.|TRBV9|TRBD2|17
CASSRTSGGANDYEQYF
TGTGCCAGCAGCCGGACTAGCGGGGGGGCGAATGACTACGAGCAGTACTTC
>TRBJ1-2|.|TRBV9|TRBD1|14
CASSRTGAAYGYTF
TGTGCCAGCAGTCGAACAGGGGCTGCCTATGGCTACACCTTC
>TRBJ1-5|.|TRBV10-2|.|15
CASRGETRSNQPQHF
TGCGCCAGTCGGGGGGAGACACGTAGCAATCAGCCCCAGCATTTT
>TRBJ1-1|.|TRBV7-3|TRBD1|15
CASSLTRTGHTEAFF
TGTGCCAGCAGCCTTACTAGGACAGGGCACACTGAAGCTTTCTTT
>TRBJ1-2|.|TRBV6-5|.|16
CASSYSVDRPFYGYTF
TGTGCCAGCAGTTACTCCGTCGACAGGCCTTTCTATGGCTACACCTTC
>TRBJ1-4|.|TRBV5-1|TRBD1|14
CASRAGQNNEKLFF
TGCGCCAGCAGGGCGGGACAGAATAATGAAAAACTGTTTTTT
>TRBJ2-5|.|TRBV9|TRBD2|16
CASSVAASGGVETQYF
TGTGCCAGCAGCGTAGCCGCTAGCGGGGGGGTTGAGACCCAGTACTTC
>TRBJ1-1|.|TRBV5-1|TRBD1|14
CASSLQGGNTEAFF
TGCGCCAGCAGCTTGCAGGGGGGGAACACTGAAGCTTTCTTT
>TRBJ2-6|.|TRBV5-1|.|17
CASSLLAGGLGANVLTF
TGCGCCAGCAGCTTGTTAGCAGGGGGGTTAGGGGCCAACGTCCTGACTTTC
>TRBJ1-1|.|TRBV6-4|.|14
CASSGRGPNTEAFF
TGTGCCAGCAGTGGGCGGGGGCCGAACACTGAAGCTTTCTTT
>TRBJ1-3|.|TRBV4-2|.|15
CASSPWQISGNTIYF
TGTGCCAGCAGCCCATGGCAGATCTCTGGAAACACCATATATTTT
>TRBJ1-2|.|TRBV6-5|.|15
CASIRGRDRAYGYTF
TGTGCCAGCATCCGAGGGAGAGACCGGGCCTATGGCTACACCTTC
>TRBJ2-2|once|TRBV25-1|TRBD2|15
CASLPGGTNTGELFF
TGTGCCAGCCTTCCCGGGGGGACGAACACCGGGGAGCTGTTTTTT
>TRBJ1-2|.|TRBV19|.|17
CASSIGGGASGNYGYTF
TGTGCCAGTAGTATAGGAGGAGGGGCGAGCGGGAACTATGGCTACACCTTC
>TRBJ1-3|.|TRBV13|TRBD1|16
CASSSRDSSSGNTIYF
TGTGCCAGCAGCAGCCGGGACAGTAGCTCTGGAAACACCATATATTTT
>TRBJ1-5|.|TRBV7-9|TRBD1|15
CASSFGDRNHQPQHF
TGTGCCAGCAGCTTTGGGGACAGAAACCATCAGCCCCAGCATTTT
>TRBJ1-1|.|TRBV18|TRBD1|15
CASSPAGQSNTEAFF
TGTGCCAGCTCACCGGCGGGACAGTCGAACACTGAAGCTTTCTTT
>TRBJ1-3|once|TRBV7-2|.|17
CASSFRRLLSAGNTIYF
TGTGCCAGCAGCTTCAGGAGGCTCCTCTCGGCTGGAAACACCATATATTTT
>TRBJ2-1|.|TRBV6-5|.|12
CASSSGHDEQFF
TGTGCCAGCAGTTCGGGACACGATGAGCAGTTCTTC
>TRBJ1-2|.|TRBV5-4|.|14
CATSWGPANYGYTF
TGTGCCACGTCCTGGGGGCCTGCTAACTATGGCTACACCTTC
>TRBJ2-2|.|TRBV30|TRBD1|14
CAWSIQGAAGELFF
TGTGCCTGGAGTATTCAGGGGGCCGCCGGGGAGCTGTTTTTT
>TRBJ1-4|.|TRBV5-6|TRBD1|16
CASSFVGQATNEKLFF
TGTGCCAGCAGCTTTGTGGGACAGGCAACTAATGAAAAACTGTTTTTT
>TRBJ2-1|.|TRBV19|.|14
CASSIRVGYDEQFF
TGTGCCAGTAGTATCAGGGTTGGGTACGATGAGCAGTTCTTC